The clone carrying this T cell receptor beta chain was picked up many times. Its antigen is as yet unknown. Using RNA transcripts as the source, TCR beta CDR3 regions were amplified. A set of HTBI primers served as the primers for a first-round RT-PCR of the TCR CDR3. TCRdb re-called the multiplex PCR reads through MiXCR, storing one row per CDR3 protein. In the table there are around 250,000 distinct CDR3 sequences, just over 14% of which are singletons. The data derive from a study of T cells in Graves' hyperthyroidism and ophthalmopathy. Study-level results: Most clonotypes that expanded in the thyroid above 0.001 also showed up in blood.

This TCR was sampled from a woman aged 40 to 50 with Graves' hyperthyroidism that later progressed to Graves' ophthalmopathy. Sample: blood.

CDR3 DNA sequence: TGTGCCAGCAGTTTATACCGGACAGGCAGCTCCTACAATGAGCAGTTCTTC. It translates to CASSLYRTGSSYNEQFF. V usage is TRBV27 and J usage is TRBJ2-1; 7 nucleotides agree with TRBD1. V trimming: 1 base; J trimming: 0 bases; junction bases outside the gene matches: 6. Germline CDR1 reads MNHEY; CDR2 reads SMNVEV (reference sequence). The CDR3 length is 17 residues.